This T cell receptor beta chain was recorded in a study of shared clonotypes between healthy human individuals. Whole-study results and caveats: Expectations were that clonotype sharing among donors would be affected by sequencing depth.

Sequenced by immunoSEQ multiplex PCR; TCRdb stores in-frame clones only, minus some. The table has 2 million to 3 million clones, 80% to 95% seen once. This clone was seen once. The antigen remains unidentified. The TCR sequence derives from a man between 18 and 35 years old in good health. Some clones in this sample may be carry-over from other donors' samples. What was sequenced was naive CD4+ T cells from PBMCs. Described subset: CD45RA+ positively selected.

This CDR3 reads CASSTGTQETQYF. DNA of the CDR3: TGCGCCAGCAGCACCGGGACACAGGAGACCCAGTACTTC. The chain links TRBV5-1 to TRBJ2-5, with a possible D match to TRBD1 (6 bases). This CDR3 is 13 amino acids long. CDR1 is SGHRS, CDR2 YFSETQ, per germline. Trimming took off 4 bases at V and 5 bases at J, with 12 bases between the two ends.